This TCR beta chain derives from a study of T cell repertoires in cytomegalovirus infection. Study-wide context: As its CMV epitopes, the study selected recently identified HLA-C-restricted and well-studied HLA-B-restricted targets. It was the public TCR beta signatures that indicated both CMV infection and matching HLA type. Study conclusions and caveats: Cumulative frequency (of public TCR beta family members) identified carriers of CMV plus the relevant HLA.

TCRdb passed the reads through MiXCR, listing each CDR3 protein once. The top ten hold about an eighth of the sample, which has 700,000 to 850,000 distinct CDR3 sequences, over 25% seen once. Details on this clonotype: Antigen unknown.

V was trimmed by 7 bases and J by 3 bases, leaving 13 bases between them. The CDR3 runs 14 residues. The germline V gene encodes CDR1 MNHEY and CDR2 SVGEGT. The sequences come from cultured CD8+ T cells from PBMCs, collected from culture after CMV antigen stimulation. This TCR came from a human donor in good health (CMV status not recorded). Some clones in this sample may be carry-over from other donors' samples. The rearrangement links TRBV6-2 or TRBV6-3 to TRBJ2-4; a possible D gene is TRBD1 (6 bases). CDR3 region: CASIWGPGKNIQYF. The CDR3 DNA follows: TGTGCCAGCATCTGGGGGCCCGGCAAAAACATTCAGTACTTC.